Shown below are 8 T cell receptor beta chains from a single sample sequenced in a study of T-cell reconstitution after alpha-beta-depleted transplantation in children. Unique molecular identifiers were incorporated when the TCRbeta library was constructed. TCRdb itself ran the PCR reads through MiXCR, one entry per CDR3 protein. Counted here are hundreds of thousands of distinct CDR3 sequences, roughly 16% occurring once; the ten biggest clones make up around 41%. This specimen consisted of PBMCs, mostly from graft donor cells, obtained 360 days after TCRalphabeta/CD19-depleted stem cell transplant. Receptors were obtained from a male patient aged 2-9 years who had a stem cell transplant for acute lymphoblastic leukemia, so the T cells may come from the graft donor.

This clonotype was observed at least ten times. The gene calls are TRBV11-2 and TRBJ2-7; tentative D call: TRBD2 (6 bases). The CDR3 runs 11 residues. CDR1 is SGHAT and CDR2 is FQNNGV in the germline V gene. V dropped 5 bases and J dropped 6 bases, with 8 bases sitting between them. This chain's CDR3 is CASSRGGEQYF. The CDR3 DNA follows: TGTGCCAGCAGCCGGGGAGGCGAGCAGTACTTC.

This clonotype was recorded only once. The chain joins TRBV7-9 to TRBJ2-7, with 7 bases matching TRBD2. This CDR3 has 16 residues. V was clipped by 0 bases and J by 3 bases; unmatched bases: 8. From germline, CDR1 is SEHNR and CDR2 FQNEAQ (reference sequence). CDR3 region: CASSLASGTIGYEQYF. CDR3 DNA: TGTGCCAGCAGCTTAGCGTCCGGGACTATCGGCTACGAGCAGTACTTC.

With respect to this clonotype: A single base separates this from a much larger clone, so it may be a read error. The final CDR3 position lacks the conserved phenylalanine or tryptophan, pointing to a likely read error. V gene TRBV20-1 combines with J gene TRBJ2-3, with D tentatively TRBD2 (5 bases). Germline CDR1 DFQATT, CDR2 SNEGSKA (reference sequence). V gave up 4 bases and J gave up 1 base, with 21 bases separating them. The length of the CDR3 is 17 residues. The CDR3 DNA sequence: TGCAGTGCTACCCCCGCGTACCTAGCTCGGCGCACAGATACGCAGTATCTT. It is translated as CSATPAYLARRTDTQYL.

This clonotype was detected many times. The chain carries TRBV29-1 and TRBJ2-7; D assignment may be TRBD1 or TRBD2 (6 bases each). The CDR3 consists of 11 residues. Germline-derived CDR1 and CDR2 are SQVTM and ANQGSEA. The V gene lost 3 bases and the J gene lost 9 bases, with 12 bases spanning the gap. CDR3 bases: TGCAGCGTTGAGGTGGGGGGCATGCAGTACTTC. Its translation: CSVEVGGMQYF.

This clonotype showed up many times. In DNA form, the CDR3 reads TGTGCCAGCAGTTTCTCCGTGAAGGGGGATACGCAGTATTTT. The encoded protein is CASSFSVKGDTQYF. The V call is TRBV28, the J call TRBJ2-3; D perhaps matches TRBD1 (5 bases). The V and J ends lost 3 bases and 6 bases respectively, with 13 bases between them. CDR1 is MDHEN, CDR2 SYDVKM, per germline. The CDR3 is made up of 14 amino acids.

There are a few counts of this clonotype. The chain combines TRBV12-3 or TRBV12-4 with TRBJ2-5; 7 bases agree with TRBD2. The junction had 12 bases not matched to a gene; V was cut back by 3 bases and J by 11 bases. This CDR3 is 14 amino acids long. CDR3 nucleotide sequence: TGTGCCAGCAGTTTCGGCGCGGGCGGGGGTTTTCAGTACTTC. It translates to CASSFGAGGGFQYF.

In DNA form, the CDR3 reads TGTGCCAGCAGCCTGGACAGGGCGTTGCACGAGCAGTACTTC. Translating gives CASSLDRALHEQYF. This sequence joins TRBV11-2 and TRBJ2-7, with 8 positions matching TRBD1. V dropped 5 bases and J dropped 5; count of bases not matched to a gene: 8. CDR3 size: 14 residues. CDR1 SGHAT and CDR2 FQNNGV come from the germline V gene.

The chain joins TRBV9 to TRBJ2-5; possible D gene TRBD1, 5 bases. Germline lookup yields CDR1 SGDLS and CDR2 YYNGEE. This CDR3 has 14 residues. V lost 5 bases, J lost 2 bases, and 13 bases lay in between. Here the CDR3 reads CASRDRRPQETQYF. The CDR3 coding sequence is TGTGCCAGCAGAGACAGACGCCCACAAGAGACCCAGTACTTC.